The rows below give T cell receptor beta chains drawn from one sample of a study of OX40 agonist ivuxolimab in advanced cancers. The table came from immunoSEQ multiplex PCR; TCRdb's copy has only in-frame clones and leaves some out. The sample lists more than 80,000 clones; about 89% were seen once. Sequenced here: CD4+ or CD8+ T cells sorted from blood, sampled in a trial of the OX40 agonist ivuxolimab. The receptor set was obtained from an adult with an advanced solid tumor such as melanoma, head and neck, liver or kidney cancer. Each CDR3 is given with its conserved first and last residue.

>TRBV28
CASRKTLSQPQHF
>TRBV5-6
CASSQATGDTEAFF
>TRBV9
CASSATGANYGYTF
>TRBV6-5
CASSYNYNEQFF
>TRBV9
CASSVEDRRDTQYF
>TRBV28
CASSLPPGETQYF
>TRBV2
CASRDRGGNTIYF
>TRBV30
CAWNFDRTEAFF
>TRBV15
CATSGTTNSPLHF
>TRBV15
CATSRVRDTQYF
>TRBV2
CASSDVFGRGLNEKLFF
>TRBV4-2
CASSQDQLGQSAGELFF
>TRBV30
CAWGSGSYNEQFF
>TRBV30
CAWSVEGFGAFF
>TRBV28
CASSLYPGLNNSPLHF
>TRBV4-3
CASSLRGPTEAFF
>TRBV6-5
CASSYSRDREDEQFF
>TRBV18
CASSQYQETQYF
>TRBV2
CASSDGPGGMNTEAFF
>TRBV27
CASRITGGAVWDQHF
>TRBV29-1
CSVEGGLAGYNEQFF
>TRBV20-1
CSALSVNEQFF
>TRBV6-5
CASSLGNEQFF
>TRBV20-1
CSAANYGYTF
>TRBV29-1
CSIAGLGLTDTQYF
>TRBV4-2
CASSQEGQPQHF
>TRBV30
CAWTSSLAGVDTQYF
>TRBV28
CASSVTGSSYEQYF
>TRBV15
CATSNRAGSTGELFF
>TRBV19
CATEQGYTGELFF
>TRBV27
CASGITGSGNTIYF
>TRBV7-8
CASRPTSGHTDTQYF
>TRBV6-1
CASSEGPYSNQPQHF
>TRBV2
CASSDTSSYNEQFF
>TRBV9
CASSALRASGVNEQFF
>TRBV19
CASSIRLYNSPLHF
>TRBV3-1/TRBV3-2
CASSLDPFF
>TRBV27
CASSLAGHTEAFF
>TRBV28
CASSSKQVGEADTQYF
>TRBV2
CARGPGNTDTQYF
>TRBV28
CASSLLGSDTIYF
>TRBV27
CASSLSGGAYNEQFF
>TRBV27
CASSWTSPYNEQFF
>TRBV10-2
CASSDQGSTEAFF
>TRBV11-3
CASSYTDTQYF
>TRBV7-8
CASSFSGAYSYEQYF
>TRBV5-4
CASSSGVTLNTEAFF
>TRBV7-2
CASSIDLGYTEAFF
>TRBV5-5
CASSLDTSAFYGYTF
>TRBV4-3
CASSTFGGRTDTQYF
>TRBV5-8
CASSLDRGSNQPQHF
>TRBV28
CASSSVGYANEQFF
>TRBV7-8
CASGPWVGTGELFF
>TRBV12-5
CASGWNQPQHF
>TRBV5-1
CASSLDGGAGYGYTF
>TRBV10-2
CASSPGRVHQPQHF
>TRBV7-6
CASSLGPVDYGYTF
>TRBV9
CASSVRGQETQYF